This T cell receptor (beta chain) was sequenced for a study of identical twins. The germline V gene encodes CDR1 MNHEY and CDR2 SMNVEV (reference sequence). The CDR3 contains 15 residues. V was clipped by 0 bases and J by 0 bases; unmatched bases: 1. This clonotype has a handful of counts. What it binds is not known. General study findings and limits: The study reached conclusions through statistical analysis that was cross-sectional, not following the same donors. Out-of-frame TCR alpha sharing in monozygotic twins exceeded recombination model predictions.

Template switching added a universal primer site, and cDNA bore unique molecular identifiers. TCRdb analysed the 5' RACE reads with MiXCR anew, one entry per CDR3 protein. The sample shows hundreds of thousands of distinct CDR3 sequences, about 12% of them seen only once. These data were likewise used in another study, on yellow fever vaccine responses in identical twins.

The chain employs TRBV27 and TRBJ2-5, with 7 bases lining up with TRBD2. The clonotype comes from a woman younger than 35 in good health. Sequencing input: CD8+ T cells sorted from blood. This chain's CDR3 is CASSLSRGNQETQYF. CDR3 sequence (DNA): TGTGCCAGCAGTTTATCGCGGGGGAACCAAGAGACCCAGTACTTC.